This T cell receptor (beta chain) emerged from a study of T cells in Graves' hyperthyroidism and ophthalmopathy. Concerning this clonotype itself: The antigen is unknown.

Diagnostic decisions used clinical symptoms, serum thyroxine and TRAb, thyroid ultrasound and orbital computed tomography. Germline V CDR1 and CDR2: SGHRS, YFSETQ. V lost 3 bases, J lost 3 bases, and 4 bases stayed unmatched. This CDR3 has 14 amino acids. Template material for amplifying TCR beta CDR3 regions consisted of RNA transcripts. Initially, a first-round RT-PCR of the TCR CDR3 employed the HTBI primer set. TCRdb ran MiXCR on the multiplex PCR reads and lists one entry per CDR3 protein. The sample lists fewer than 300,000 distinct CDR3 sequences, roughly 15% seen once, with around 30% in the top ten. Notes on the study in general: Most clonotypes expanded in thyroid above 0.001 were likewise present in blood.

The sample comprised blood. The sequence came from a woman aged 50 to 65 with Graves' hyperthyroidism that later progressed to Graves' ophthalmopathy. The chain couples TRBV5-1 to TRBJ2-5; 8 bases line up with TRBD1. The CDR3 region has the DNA TGCGCCAGCAGCTCCACAGGGGGTAAAGAGACCCAGTACTTC. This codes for CASSSTGGKETQYF.